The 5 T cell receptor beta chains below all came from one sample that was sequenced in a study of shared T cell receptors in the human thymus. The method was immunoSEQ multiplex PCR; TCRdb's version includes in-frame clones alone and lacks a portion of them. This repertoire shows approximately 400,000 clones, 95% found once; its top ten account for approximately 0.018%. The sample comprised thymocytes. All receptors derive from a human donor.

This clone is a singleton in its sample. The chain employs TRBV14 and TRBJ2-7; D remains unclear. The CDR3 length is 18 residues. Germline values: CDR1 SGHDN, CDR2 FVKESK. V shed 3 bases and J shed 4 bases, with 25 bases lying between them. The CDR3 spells CASSHRGAAPRKRYEQYF. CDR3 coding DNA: TGTGCCAGCAGCCACAGAGGCGCCGCACCAAGAAAGAGGTACGAGCAGTACTTC.

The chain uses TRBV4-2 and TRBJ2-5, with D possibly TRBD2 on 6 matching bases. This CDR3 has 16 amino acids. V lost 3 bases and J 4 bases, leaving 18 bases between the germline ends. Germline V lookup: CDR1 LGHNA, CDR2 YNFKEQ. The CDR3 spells CASSQGLWGLSETQYF. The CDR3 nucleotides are TGTGCCAGCAGCCAGGGACTCTGGGGACTTTCAGAGACCCAGTACTTC.

For the CDR3, the DNA is TGTGCCAGCAGCGTAGGGGGTACCCACAGCTACGAGCAGTACTTC. It encodes CASSVGGTHSYEQYF. The chain employs TRBV9 and TRBJ2-7; D remains ambiguous. CDR1 and CDR2 from the germline V gene are SGDLS and YYNGEE. This CDR3 spans 15 amino acids. V lost 0 bases to trimming and J lost 3 bases, with 13 bases between them.

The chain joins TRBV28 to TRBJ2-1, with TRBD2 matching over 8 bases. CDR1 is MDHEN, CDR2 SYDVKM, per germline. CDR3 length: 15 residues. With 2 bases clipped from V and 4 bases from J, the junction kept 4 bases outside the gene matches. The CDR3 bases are TGTGCCAGCAGTTTAAGCGGGAGAAAGTACAATGAGCAGTTCTTC. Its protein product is CASSLSGRKYNEQFF.

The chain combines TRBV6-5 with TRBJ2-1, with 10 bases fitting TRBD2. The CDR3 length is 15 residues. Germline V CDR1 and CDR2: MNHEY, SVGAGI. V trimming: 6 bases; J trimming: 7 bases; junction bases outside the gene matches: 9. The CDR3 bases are TGTGCCAGCAGCTTGGAGCGGGAGGGGTGGAATGAGCAGTTCTTC. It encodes CASSLEREGWNEQFF.